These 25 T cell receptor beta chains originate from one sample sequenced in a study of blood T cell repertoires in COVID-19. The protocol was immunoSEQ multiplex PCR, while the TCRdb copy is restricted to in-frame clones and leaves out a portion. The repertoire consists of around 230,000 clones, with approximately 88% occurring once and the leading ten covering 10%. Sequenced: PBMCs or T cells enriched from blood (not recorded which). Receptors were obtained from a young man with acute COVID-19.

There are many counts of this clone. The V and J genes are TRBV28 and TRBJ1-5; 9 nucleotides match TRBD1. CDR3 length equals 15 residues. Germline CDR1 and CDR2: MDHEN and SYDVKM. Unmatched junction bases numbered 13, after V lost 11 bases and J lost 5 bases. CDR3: CAGNSGQGYHQPQHF. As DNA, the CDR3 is TGTGCCGGTAATTCTGGACAGGGGTACCATCAGCCCCAGCATTTT.

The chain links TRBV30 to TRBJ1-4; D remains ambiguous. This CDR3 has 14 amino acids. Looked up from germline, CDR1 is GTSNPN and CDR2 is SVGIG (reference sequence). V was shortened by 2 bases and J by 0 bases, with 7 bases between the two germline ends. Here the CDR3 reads CAWSRYATNEKLFF. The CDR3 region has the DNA TGTGCCTGGAGTCGGTATGCAACTAATGAAAAACTGTTTTTT.

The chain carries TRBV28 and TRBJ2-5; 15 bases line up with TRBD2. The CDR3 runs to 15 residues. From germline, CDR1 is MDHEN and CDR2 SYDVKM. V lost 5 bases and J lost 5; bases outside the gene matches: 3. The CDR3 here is CASSGTSGRMETQYF. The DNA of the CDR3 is TGTGCCAGCAGTGGGACTAGCGGGAGGATGGAGACCCAGTACTTC. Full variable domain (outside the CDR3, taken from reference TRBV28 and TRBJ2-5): DVKVTQSSRYLVKRTGEKVFLECVQDMDHENMFWYRQDPGLGLRLIYFSYDVKMKEKGDIPEGYSVSREKKERFSLILESASTNQTSMYLCASSGTSGRMETQYFGPGTRLLVL.

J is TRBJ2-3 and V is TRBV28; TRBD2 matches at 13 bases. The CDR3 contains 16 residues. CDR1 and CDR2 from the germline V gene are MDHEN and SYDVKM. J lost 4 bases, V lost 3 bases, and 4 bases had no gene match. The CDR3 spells CASSLGLAGYPDTQYF. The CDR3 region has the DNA TGTGCCAGCAGTTTGGGACTAGCGGGATATCCAGATACGCAGTATTTT.

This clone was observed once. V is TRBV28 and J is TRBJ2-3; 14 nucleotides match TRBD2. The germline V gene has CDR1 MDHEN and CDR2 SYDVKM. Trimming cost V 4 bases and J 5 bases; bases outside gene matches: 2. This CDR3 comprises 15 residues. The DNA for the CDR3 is TGTGCCAGCAGTTCCGGACTAGCGGGGGGAGATACGCAGTATTTT. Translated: CASSSGLAGGDTQYF.

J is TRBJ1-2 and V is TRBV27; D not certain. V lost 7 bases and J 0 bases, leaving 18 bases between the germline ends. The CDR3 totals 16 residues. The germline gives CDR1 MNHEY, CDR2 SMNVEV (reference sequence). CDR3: CASTFTGGLANYGYTF. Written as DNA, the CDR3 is TGTGCCAGCACTTTTACGGGAGGCCTAGCTAACTATGGCTACACCTTC.

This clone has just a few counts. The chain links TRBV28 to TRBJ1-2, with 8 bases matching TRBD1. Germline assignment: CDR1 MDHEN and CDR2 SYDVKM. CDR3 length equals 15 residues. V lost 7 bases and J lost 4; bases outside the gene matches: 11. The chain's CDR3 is CASMFGQGAFYGYTF. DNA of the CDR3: TGTGCCAGCATGTTTGGGCAGGGGGCATTCTATGGCTACACCTTC.

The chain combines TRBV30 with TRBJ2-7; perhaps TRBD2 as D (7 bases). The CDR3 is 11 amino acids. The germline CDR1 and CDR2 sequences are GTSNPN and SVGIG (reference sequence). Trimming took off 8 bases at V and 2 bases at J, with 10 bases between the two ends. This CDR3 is CAHGGPYEQYF. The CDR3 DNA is TGTGCCCACGGGGGGCCCTACGAGCAGTACTTC.

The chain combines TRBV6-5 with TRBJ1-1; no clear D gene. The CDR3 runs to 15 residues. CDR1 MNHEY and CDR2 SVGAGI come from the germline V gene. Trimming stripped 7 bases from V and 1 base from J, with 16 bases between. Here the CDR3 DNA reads TGTGCCAGCACTTTCGGAGGGTCTACGAACACTGAAGCTTTCTTT. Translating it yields CASTFGGSTNTEAFF.

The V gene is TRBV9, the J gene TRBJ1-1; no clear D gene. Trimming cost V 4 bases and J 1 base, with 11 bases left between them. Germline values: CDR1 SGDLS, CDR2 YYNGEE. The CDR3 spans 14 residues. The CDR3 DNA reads TGTGCCAGCAGCCCAAGGCTAGGGAACACTGAAGCTTTCTTT. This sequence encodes CASSPRLGNTEAFF.

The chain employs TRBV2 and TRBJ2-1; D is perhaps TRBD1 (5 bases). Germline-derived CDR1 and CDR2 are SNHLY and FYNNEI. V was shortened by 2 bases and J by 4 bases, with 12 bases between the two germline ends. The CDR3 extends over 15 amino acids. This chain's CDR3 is CASSERGGTYNEQFF. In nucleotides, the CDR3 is TGTGCCAGCAGTGAAAGGGGCGGAACATACAATGAGCAGTTCTTC.

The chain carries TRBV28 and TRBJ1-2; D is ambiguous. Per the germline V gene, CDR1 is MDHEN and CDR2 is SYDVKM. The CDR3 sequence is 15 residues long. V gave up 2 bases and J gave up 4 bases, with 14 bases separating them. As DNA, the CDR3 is TGTGCCAGCAGTTTACAGAATAGTGACTTCTATGGCTACACCTTC. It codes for CASSLQNSDFYGYTF.

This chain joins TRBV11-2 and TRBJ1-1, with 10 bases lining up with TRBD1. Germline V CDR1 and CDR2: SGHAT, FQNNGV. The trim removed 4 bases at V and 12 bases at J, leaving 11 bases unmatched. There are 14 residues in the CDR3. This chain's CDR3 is CASSSRYGQGVSFF. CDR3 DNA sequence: TGTGCCAGCAGCTCAAGATACGGACAGGGGGTTTCTTTCTTT. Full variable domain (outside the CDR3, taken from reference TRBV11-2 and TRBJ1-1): EAGVAQSPRYKIIEKRQSVAFWCNPISGHATLYWYQQILGQGPKLLIQFQNNGVVDDSQLPKDRFSAERLKGVDSTLKIQPAKLEDSAVYLCASSSRYGQGVSFFGQGTRLTVV.

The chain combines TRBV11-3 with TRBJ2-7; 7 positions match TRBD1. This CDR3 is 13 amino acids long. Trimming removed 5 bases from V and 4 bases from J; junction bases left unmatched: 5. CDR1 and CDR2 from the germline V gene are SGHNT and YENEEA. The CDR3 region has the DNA TGTGCCAGCAGCCTAGGGGGCGAATACGAGCAGTACTTC. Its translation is CASSLGGEYEQYF.

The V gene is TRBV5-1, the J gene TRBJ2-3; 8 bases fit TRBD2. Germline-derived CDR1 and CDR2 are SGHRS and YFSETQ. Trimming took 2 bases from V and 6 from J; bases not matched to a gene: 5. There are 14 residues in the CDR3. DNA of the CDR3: TGCGCCAGCAGCTTAGCGGGAGTATTGGATACGCAGTATTTT. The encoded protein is CASSLAGVLDTQYF.

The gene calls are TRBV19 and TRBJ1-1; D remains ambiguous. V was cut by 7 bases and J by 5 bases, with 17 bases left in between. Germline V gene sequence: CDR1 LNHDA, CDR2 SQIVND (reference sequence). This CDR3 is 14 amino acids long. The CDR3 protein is CASMYSQARTEAFF. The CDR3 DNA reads TGTGCCAGTATGTACAGCCAGGCCAGGACTGAAGCTTTCTTT.

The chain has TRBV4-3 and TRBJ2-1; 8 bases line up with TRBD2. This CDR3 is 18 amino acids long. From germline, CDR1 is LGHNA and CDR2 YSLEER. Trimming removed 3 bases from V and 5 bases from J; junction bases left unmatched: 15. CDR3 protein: CASSHKKTGTSRNNEQFF. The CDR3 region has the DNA TGCGCCAGCAGCCATAAAAAAACCGGGACTAGTAGGAACAATGAGCAGTTCTTC.

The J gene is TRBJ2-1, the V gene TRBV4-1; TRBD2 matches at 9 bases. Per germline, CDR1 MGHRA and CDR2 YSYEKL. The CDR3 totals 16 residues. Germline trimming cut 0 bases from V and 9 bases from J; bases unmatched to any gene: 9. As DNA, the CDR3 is TGCGCCAGCAGCCAAGATGGTATAGCGGGAGATGGTGAGCAGTTCTTC. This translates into CASSQDGIAGDGEQFF.

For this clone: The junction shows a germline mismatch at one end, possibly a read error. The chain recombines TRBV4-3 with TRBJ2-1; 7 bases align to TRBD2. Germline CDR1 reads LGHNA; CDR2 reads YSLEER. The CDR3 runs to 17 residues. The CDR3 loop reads CASSQDSGTTSNNEQFF. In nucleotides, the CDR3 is TGCGCCAGCAGCCAAGACTCCGGGACTACCTCCAACAATGAGCAGTTCTTC.

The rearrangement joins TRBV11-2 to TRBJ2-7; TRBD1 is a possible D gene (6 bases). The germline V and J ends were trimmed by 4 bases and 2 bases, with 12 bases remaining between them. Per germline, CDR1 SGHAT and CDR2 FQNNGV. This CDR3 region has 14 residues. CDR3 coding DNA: TGTGCCAGCAGCTCAAACAGGGTTCCCTACGAGCAGTACTTC. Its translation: CASSSNRVPYEQYF.

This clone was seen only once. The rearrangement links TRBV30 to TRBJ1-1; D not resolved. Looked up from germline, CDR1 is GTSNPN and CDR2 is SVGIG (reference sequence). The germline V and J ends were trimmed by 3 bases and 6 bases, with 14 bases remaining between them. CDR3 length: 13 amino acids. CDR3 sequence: CAWREGIASEAFF. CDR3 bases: TGTGCCTGGAGGGAGGGTATAGCCTCTGAAGCTTTCTTT.

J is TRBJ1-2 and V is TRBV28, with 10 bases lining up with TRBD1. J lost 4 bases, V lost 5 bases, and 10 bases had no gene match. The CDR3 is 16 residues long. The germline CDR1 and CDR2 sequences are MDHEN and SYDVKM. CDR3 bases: TGTGCCAGCAGTCCTAGGGGACAGGGGATAGGCTATGGCTACACCTTC. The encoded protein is CASSPRGQGIGYGYTF.

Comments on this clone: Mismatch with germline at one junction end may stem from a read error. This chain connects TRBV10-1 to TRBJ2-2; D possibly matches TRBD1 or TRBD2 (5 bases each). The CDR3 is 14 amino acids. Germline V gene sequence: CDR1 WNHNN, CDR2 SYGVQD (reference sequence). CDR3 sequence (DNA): TGCGCGAGCAGGGAGCACACGAACACCGGGGAGCTGTTTTTT. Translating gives CASREHTNTGELFF.

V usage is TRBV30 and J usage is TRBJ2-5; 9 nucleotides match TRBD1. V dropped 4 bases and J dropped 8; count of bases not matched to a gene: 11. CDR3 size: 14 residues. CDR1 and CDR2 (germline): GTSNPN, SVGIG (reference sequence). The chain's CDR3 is CAWMTGQGLSTQYF. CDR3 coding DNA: TGTGCCTGGATGACGGGACAGGGCCTATCAACCCAGTACTTC.

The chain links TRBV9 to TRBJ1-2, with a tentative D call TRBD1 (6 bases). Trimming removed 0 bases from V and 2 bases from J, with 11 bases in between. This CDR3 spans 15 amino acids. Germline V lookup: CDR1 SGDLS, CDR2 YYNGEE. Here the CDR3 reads CASSVGSGQNYGYTF. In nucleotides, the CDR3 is TGTGCCAGCAGCGTAGGGTCGGGACAAAACTATGGCTACACCTTC.